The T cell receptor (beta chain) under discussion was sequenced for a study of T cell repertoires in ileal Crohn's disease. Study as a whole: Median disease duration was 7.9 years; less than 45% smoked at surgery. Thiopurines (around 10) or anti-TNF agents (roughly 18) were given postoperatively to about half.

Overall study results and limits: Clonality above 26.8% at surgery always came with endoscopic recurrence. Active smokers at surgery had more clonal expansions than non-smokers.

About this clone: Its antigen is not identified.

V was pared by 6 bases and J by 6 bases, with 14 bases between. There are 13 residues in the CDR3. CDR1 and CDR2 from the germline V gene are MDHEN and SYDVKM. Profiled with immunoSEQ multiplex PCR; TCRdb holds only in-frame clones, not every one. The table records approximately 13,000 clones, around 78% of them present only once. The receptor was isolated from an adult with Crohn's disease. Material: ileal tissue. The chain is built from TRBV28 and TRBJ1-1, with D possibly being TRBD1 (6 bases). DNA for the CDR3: TGTGCCAGCAGCCTAGGGACATTTTCTGAAGCTTTCTTT. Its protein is CASSLGTFSEAFF.